This T cell receptor beta chain is drawn from a study of T cell responses to AZD1222 COVID-19 vaccine. Study findings and constraints: Baseline seropositives among AZD1222 recipients totaled only five or six.

CDR1 and CDR2 from the germline V gene are SGHRS and YFSETQ. The CDR3 covers 15 residues. V lost 0 bases and J 2 bases, leaving 11 bases between the germline ends. Produced via immunoSEQ multiplex PCR; TCRdb's table is partial and in-frame only. The data show about 61,000 clones, roughly 90% seen once. This clone was seen only once. Its antigen is not known. The chain combines TRBV5-1 with TRBJ1-1; D uncertain. This TCR was recovered from an adult in good health. This material consisted of peripheral blood, taken on day 0 of AZD1222 vaccination. The CDR3 region is CASSLDVGTNTEAFF. In nucleotides, the CDR3 is TGCGCCAGCAGCTTGGATGTAGGCACTAACACTGAAGCTTTCTTT.